The 25 T cell receptor beta chains given below trace back to one sample, sequenced in a study of CXCR3-negative and CXCR3-positive naive CD8 T cells. Whole-study results and caveats: Hydrophobicity of TRB CDR3s was greater in CXCR3-positive naive cells than in CXCR3-negative naive cells.

Their antigen targets remain unknown. cDNA libraries for TRB were generated by 5' RACE incorporating UMI labels. TCRdb reanalyzed the 5' RACE reads and collapses them to one entry per CDR3 protein, without DNA. This sample's clone table lists approximately 130,000 distinct CDR3 sequences. Sequenced material: naive CXCR3+ CD8+ T cells from blood. Subset of the sample: CD45RO-CCR7+CD27+CD95- naive CD8+ T cells expressing CXCR3 (TNR3+). The receptor source for this set is a human donor in good health. Some clones in this sample may be carry-over from other donors' samples.

The chain recombines TRBV7-9 with TRBJ2-1; TCRdb designates TRBD1, a call that cannot be tested without DNA. This CDR3 has 14 residues. Germline CDR1 reads SEHNR; CDR2 reads FQNEAQ (reference sequence). CDR3 sequence: CASSTDRGWDEQFF.

This sequence joins TRBV3-1 and TRBJ2-3; TCRdb calls TRBD1, which cannot be checked without DNA. There are 15 residues in the CDR3. Germline loops: CDR1 LGHDT, CDR2 YNNKEL (reference sequence). CDR3 amino acids: CASSQVSRDPDTQYF.

The V gene is TRBV7-3, the J gene TRBJ2-1. The CDR3 consists of 12 residues. Germline V CDR1 and CDR2: SGHTA, FQGTGA. This CDR3 reads CASSFAGNEQFF.

The rearrangement links TRBV2 to TRBJ2-1. In germline, CDR1 is SNHLY, CDR2 FYNNEI. CDR3 length equals 11 residues. The CDR3 spells CASSEIGGQFF. The full variable domain, rest sourced from reference TRBV2 and TRBJ2-1, is EPEVTQTPSHQVTQMGQEVILRCVPISNHLYFYWYRQILGQKVEFLVSFYNNEISEKSEIFDDQFSVERPDGSNFTLKIRSTKLEDSAMYFCASSEIGGQFFGPGTRLTVL.

The chain has TRBV7-2 and TRBJ1-2. Germline V gives CDR1 SGHTA, CDR2 FQGNSA. The CDR3 extends over 14 amino acids. The CDR3 here is CASSVGTSLYGYTF.

The rearrangement uses TRBV5-4 and TRBJ2-1; TCRdb's D call, TRBD1, is unchecked because there is no DNA. Looked up from germline, CDR1 is SGHNT and CDR2 is YYREEE (reference sequence). There are 15 residues in the CDR3. CDR3 residues: CASSSGTERSNEQFF.

This chain links TRBV5-6 with TRBJ2-5; TCRdb outputs TRBD2, but without DNA this stays unchecked. Germline V CDR1 and CDR2: SGHDT, YYEEEE. The CDR3 loop spans 17 amino acids. CDR3 sequence reads: CASSLGTSGGPVQTQYF.

The rearrangement uses TRBV29-1 and TRBJ1-1; TCRdb's D call, TRBD1, is unchecked because there is no DNA. The CDR3 extends over 14 amino acids. Germline CDR1 reads SQVTM; CDR2 reads ANQGSEA. CDR3 region: CSVEVSTANTEAFF.

The CDR3 sequence: CASRTYGGGQEADTQYF. The J gene is TRBJ2-3, the V gene TRBV27; TCRdb calls TRBD2, which cannot be checked without DNA. The germline CDR1 and CDR2 sequences are MNHEY and SMNVEV (reference sequence). The CDR3 extends over 17 amino acids.

The chain is built from TRBV7-9 and TRBJ2-4. The germline gives CDR1 SEHNR, CDR2 FQNEAQ (reference sequence). The CDR3 length is 13 residues. Here the CDR3 reads CASSLVAKNIQYF.

The chain has TRBV5-5 and TRBJ1-1; TCRdb indicates TRBD1, and absent DNA this call remains unverified. There are 15 residues in the CDR3. Germline-derived CDR1 and CDR2 are SGHKS and YYEKEE (reference sequence). This chain's CDR3 is CASSAWTGLGTEAFF.

V gene TRBV15 combines with J gene TRBJ2-7; absent DNA, TCRdb's TRBD1 call cannot be checked. Germline V gene sequence: CDR1 LNHNV, CDR2 YYDKDF (reference sequence). The CDR3 totals 18 residues. The chain's CDR3 is CATSRDRGVGQGQYEQYF.

This chain joins TRBV19 and TRBJ2-2. Germline CDR1 is LNHDA and CDR2 is SQIVND (reference sequence). The length of the CDR3 is 13 residues. CDR3 sequence: CASSSANTGELFF.

This chain joins TRBV29-1 and TRBJ2-3; TCRdb lists TRBD2, though no DNA is available to test this call. The germline CDR1 and CDR2 sequences are SQVTM and ANQGSEA. The CDR3 has 17 residues. CDR3 residues: CSVDPPGQRPSADTQYF.

V is TRBV20-1 and J is TRBJ1-3. The germline V gene encodes CDR1 DFQATT and CDR2 SNEGSKA (reference sequence). The CDR3 length is 14 residues. CDR3 sequence reads: CSARAWGSGNTIYF.

The chain joins TRBV6-5 to TRBJ1-4; TCRdb indicates TRBD1, and absent DNA this call remains unverified. The length of the CDR3 is 17 residues. Germline CDR1 MNHEY, CDR2 SVGAGI. The CDR3: CASSPYRQGATNEKLFF.

This chain links TRBV14 with TRBJ1-1; the TCRdb D gene call, TRBD1, has no DNA to confirm it. CDR3 length: 12 amino acids. Germline CDR1 SGHDN, CDR2 FVKESK. The CDR3: CASSGTGPQAFF.

This chain links TRBV29-1 with TRBJ2-1; TCRdb indicates TRBD1, and absent DNA this call remains unverified. CDR1 SQVTM and CDR2 ANQGSEA come from the germline V gene. The CDR3 has 11 amino acids. CDR3 sequence: CSVQGAGEQFF.

The chain recombines TRBV7-9 with TRBJ1-2; there is no DNA to check the TCRdb D call of TRBD1. The CDR3 loop spans 13 amino acids. Germline V CDR1 and CDR2: SEHNR, FQNEAQ (reference sequence). This chain's CDR3 is CAGVGQTNYGYTF. The full variable domain, its missing parts supplied by reference TRBV7-9 and TRBJ1-2, is DTGVSQNPRHKITKRGQNVTFRCDPISEHNRLYWYRQTLGQGPEFLTYFQNEAQLEKSRLLSDRFSAERPKGSFSTLEIQRTEQGDSAMYLCAGVGQTNYGYTFGSGTRLTVV.

The chain has TRBV7-8 and TRBJ2-7. Germline assignment: CDR1 SGHVS and CDR2 FQNEAQ. The CDR3 consists of 16 residues. CDR3 amino acids: CASSHWGNSLGYEQYF. Variable domain in full (rest from reference TRBV7-8 and TRBJ2-7): GAGVSQSPRYKVAKRGQDVALRCDPISGHVSLFWYQQALGQGPEFLTYFQNEAQLDKSGLPSDRFFAERPEGSVSTLKIQRTQQEDSAVYLCASSHWGNSLGYEQYFGPGTRLTVT.

The chain couples TRBV2 to TRBJ2-7; TCRdb reports TRBD2, a call that lacks DNA to check it against. The CDR3 loop spans 16 amino acids. The germline V gene has CDR1 SNHLY and CDR2 FYNNEI. The CDR3 sequence: CASSELADPFTYEQYF.

The J gene is TRBJ2-7, the V gene TRBV7-3; the D call from TCRdb, TRBD1, cannot be confirmed without DNA. The CDR3 has 14 residues. Germline assignment: CDR1 SGHTA and CDR2 FQGTGA. The CDR3 is CASSSIALGDEQYF.

The chain joins TRBV24-1 to TRBJ2-2; the D call of TRBD1 rests on TCRdb alone, since no DNA is present to check it. Germline lookup yields CDR1 KGHDR and CDR2 SFDVKD. This CDR3 has 17 residues. The CDR3 is CATQRNQGWANTGELFF.

The J gene is TRBJ2-1, the V gene TRBV5-1; TCRdb reports TRBD2, a call that lacks DNA to check it against. Germline-derived CDR1 and CDR2 are SGHRS and YFSETQ. This CDR3 is built from 15 residues. CDR3 sequence reads: CASSSRGTSVDEQFF.

V and J are TRBV4-2 and TRBJ2-5; no DNA is available, so the TRBD2 call from TCRdb remains unchecked. This CDR3 has 15 amino acids. In germline, CDR1 is LGHNA, CDR2 YNFKEQ. This CDR3 is CASSQPLANQETQYF.